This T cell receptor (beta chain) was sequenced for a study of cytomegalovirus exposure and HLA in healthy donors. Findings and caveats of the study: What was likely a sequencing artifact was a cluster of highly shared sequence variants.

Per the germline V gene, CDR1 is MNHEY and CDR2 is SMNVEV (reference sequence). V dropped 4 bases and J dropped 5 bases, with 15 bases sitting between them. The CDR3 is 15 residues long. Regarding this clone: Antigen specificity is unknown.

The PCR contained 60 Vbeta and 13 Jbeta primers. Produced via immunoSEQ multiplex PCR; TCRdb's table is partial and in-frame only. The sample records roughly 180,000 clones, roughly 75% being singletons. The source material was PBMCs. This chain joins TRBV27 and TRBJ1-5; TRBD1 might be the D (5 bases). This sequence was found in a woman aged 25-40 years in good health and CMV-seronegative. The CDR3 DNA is TGTGCCAGCAGTTCCGTCGACAGTACTGATCAGCCCCAGCATTTT. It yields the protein CASSSVDSTDQPQHF.